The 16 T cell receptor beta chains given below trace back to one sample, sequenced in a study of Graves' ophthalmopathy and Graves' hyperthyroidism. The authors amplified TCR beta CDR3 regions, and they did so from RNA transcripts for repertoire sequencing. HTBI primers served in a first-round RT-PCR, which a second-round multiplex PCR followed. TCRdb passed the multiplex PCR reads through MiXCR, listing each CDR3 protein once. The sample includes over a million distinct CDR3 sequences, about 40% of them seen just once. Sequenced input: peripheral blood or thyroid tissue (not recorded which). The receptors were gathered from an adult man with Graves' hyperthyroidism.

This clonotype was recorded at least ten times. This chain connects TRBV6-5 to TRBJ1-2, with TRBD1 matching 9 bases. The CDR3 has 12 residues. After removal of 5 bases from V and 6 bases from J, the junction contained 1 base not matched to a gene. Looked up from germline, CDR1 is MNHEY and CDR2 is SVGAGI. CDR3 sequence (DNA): TGTGCCAGCAGTCGGACAGGGGATGGCTACACCTTC. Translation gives CASSRTGDGYTF.

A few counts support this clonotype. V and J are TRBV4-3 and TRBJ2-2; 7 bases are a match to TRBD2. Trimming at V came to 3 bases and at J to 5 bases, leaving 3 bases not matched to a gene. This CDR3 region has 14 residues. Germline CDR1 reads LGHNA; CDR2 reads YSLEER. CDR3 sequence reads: CASSQRLATGELFF. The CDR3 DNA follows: TGCGCCAGCAGCCAGAGACTAGCAACCGGGGAGCTGTTTTTT.

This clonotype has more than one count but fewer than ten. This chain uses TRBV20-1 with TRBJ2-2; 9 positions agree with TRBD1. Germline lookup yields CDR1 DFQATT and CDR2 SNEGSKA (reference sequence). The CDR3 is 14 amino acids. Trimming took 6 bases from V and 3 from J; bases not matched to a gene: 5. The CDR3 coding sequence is TGCAGTGCGCGGGACAGGGCGTACACCGGGGAGCTGTTTTTT. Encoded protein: CSARDRAYTGELFF.

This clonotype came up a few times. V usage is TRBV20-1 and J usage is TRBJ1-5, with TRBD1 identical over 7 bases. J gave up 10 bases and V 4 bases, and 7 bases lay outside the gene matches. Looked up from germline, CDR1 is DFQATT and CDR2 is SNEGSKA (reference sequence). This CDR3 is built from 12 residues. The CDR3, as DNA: TGCAGTGCTAATAACAGGGGAAGACCCCAGCATTTT. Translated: CSANNRGRPQHF.

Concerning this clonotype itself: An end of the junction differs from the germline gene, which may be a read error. Here the CDR3 reads CAARDYTQEIQYF. The CDR3, as DNA: TGTGCCGCCCGGGACTACACGCAAGAGATCCAGTACTTC. The chain joins TRBV6-6 to TRBJ2-5; 7 bases map to TRBD2. This CDR3 region has 13 residues. Germline CDR1 and CDR2: MNHNY and SVGAGI (reference sequence).

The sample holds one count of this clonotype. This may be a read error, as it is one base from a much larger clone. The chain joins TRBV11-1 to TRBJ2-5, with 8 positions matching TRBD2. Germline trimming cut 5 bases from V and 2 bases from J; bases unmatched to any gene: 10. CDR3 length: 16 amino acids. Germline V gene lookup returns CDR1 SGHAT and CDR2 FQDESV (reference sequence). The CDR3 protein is CASSTGAGAKQETQYF. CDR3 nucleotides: TGTGCCAGCAGCACGGGAGCGGGGGCTAAACAAGAGACCCAGTACTTC. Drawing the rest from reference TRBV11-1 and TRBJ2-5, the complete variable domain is EAEVAQSPRYKITEKSQAVAFWCDPISGHATLYWYRQILGQGPELLVQFQDESVVDDSQLPKDRFSAERLKGVDSTLKIQPAELGDSAMYLCASSTGAGAKQETQYFGPGTRLLVL.

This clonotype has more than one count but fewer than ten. Here the CDR3 reads CASSQDGHSNQPQHF. CDR3 sequence (DNA): TGCGCCAGCAGCCAAGACGGCCATAGCAATCAGCCCCAGCATTTT. The J gene is TRBJ1-5, the V gene TRBV4-1; no firm D call. The CDR3 totals 15 residues. Germline CDR1 is MGHRA and CDR2 is YSYEKL. Trimming stripped 0 bases from V and 0 bases from J, with 6 bases between.

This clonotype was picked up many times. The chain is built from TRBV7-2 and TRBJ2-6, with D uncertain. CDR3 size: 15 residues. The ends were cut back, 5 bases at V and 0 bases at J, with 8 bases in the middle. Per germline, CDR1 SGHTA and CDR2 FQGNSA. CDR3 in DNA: TGTGCCAGCAGCCCAGCGCACTCTGGGGCCAACGTCCTGACTTTC. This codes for CASSPAHSGANVLTF.

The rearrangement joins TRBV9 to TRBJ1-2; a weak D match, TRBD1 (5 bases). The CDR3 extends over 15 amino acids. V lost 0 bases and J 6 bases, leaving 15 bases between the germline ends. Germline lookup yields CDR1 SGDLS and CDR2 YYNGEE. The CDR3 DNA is TGTGCCAGCAGCGTAGGGGACGGGAGACGTCATGGCTACACCTTC. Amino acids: CASSVGDGRRHGYTF.

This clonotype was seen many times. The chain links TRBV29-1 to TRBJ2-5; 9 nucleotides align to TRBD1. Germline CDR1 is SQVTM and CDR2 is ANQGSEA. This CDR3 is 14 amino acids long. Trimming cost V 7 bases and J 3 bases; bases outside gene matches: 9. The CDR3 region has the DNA TGCAGCGGACAACAGGGGGCTTTTAAAGAGACCCAGTACTTC. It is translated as CSGQQGAFKETQYF.

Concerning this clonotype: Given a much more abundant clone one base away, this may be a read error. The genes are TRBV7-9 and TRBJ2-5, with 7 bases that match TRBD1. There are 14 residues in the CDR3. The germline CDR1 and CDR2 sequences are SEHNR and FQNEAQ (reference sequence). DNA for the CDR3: TGTGACAGCAGCTTAGAGGGGGCGAGGGAGACCCAGTACTTC. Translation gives CDSSLEGARETQYF.

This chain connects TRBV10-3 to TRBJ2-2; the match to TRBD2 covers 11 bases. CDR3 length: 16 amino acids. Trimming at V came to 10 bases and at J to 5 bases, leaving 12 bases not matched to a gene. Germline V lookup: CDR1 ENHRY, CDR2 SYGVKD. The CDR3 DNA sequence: TGTGCCACCCAAGAACTAGCGGGAGATGCGACCGGGGAGCTGTTTTTT. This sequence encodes CATQELAGDATGELFF.

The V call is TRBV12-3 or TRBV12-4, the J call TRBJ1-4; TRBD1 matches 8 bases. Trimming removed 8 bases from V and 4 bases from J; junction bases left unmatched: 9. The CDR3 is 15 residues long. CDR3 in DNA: TGTGCCAGCCGGACAGGGTTTTTGGGTAATGAAAAACTGTTTTTT. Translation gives CASRTGFLGNEKLFF.

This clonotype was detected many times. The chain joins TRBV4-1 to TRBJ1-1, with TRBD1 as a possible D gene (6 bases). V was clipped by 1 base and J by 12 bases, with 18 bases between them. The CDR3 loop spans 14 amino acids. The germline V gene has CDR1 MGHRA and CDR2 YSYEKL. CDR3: CASSQGGDRSATFF. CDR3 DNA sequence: TGCGCCAGCAGCCAAGGGGGAGACAGGTCCGCGACTTTCTTT.

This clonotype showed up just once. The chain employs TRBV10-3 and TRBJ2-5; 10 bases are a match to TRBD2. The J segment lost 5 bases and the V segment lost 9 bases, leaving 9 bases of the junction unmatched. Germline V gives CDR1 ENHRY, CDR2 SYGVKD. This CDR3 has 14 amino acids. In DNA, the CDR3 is TGTGCCATGGCGAGCGGGGGGGCATCGGAGACCCAGTACTTC. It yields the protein CAMASGGASETQYF.

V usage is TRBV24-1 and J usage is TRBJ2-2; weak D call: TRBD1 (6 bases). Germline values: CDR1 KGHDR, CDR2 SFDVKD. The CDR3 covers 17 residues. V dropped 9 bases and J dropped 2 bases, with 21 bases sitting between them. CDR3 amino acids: CATSLTGQLDNTGELFF. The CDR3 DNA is TGTGCCACCTCTCTTACCGGACAGTTAGACAACACCGGGGAGCTGTTTTTT.